The next 28 T cell receptor beta chains were all read from a single sample in a study of blood T cell repertoires in COVID-19. Libraries were prepared by immunoSEQ multiplex PCR; TCRdb keeps only in-frame clonotypes and omits some of them. The sample has some 150,000 clones, roughly 88% seen once. What was sequenced was PBMCs or T cells enriched from blood (not recorded which). All receptors come from a man aged 45 to 65 who had recovered from COVID-19.

The J gene is TRBJ1-2, the V gene TRBV28; TRBD1 is a possible D gene (6 bases). The CDR3 covers 14 residues. V dropped 2 bases and J dropped 2 bases, with 9 bases sitting between them. Germline V gives CDR1 MDHEN, CDR2 SYDVKM. Written as DNA, the CDR3 is TGTGCCAGCAGTTTAGGACAGACCAACTATGGCTACACCTTC. Translating it yields CASSLGQTNYGYTF.

This rearrangement joins TRBV19 to TRBJ2-1, with 10 positions matching TRBD2. The CDR3 extends over 15 amino acids. CDR1 and CDR2 from the germline V gene are LNHDA and SQIVND (reference sequence). J lost 6 bases, V lost 7 bases, and 9 bases had no gene match. The CDR3 loop reads CASNNVLAGSNEQFF. In DNA, the CDR3 is TGTGCCAGTAATAATGTACTAGCGGGGTCCAATGAGCAGTTCTTC.

The chain links TRBV5-1 to TRBJ1-6, with 10 positions matching TRBD1. Trimming took 4 bases from V and 9 from J; bases not matched to a gene: 10. The CDR3 runs 16 residues. Looked up from germline, CDR1 is SGHRS and CDR2 is YFSETQ. This chain's CDR3 is CASSISLGQGGSPLHF. CDR3 in DNA: TGCGCCAGCAGCATATCCTTAGGACAGGGGGGTTCACCCCTCCACTTT.

The chain is built from TRBV4-1 and TRBJ2-3, with 7 bases that match TRBD2. The CDR3 has 16 amino acids. Germline assignment: CDR1 MGHRA and CDR2 YSYEKL. V shed 0 bases, J shed 5 bases, and the junction held 8 bases outside the gene matches. The CDR3 nucleotides are TGCGCCAGCAGCCAAGATCTCGCGGGAGAACAAGATACGCAGTATTTT. It is translated as CASSQDLAGEQDTQYF.

The chain combines TRBV28 with TRBJ2-6, with D perhaps TRBD1 (5 bases). Trimming shortened V by 6 bases and J by 0 bases, and 9 bases separated the two germline ends. This CDR3 is 15 amino acids long. Germline values: CDR1 MDHEN, CDR2 SYDVKM. The CDR3 protein is CASSLDISGANVLTF. In DNA, the CDR3 is TGTGCCAGCAGCCTGGACATCTCTGGGGCCAACGTCCTGACTTTC.

The V gene is TRBV12-3 or TRBV12-4, the J gene TRBJ1-6; unclear D gene. V was shortened by 4 bases and J by 7 bases, with 8 bases between the two germline ends. The CDR3 consists of 13 residues. The CDR3: CASSWAPNSPLHF. The CDR3 DNA reads TGTGCCAGCAGTTGGGCACCGAATTCACCCCTCCACTTT.

This chain uses TRBV7-6 with TRBJ2-7, with D perhaps TRBD1 (6 bases). V was trimmed by 5 bases and J by 4 bases, leaving 21 bases between them. CDR1 is SGHVS, CDR2 FNYEAQ, per germline. The CDR3 contains 16 residues. The CDR3: CASSLLPRDNFYEQYF. For the CDR3, the DNA is TGTGCCAGCAGCCTACTTCCCCGGGACAACTTTTACGAGCAGTACTTC. The full variable domain, its missing parts supplied by reference TRBV7-6 and TRBJ2-7, is GAGVSQSPRYKVTKRGQDVALRCDPISGHVSLYWYRQALGQGPEFLTYFNYEAQQDKSGLPNDRFSAERPEGSISTLTIQRTEQRDSAMYRCASSLLPRDNFYEQYFGPGTRLTVT.

This clone was seen once. The chain combines TRBV3-1 (or the pseudogene TRBV3-2) with TRBJ2-7; 15 bases agree with TRBD2. This CDR3 is 14 amino acids long. Germline-derived CDR1 and CDR2 are LGHDT and YNNKEL (reference sequence). The trim removed 4 bases at V and 7 bases at J, leaving 2 bases unmatched. CDR3 nucleotide sequence: TGTGCCAGCAGCCGGACTAGCGGGAGGGGTGAGCAGTACTTC. Its protein is CASSRTSGRGEQYF.

This clone showed up just once. The genes are TRBV6-5 and TRBJ1-6, with a weak D call TRBD1 (5 bases). CDR3 length: 14 residues. Germline V CDR1 and CDR2: MNHEY, SVGAGI. The germline V and J ends were trimmed by 2 bases and 7 bases, with 9 bases remaining between them. CDR3 sequence: CASSYGRENSPLHF. The CDR3 bases are TGTGCCAGCAGTTACGGCAGGGAAAATTCACCCCTCCACTTT.

The genes are TRBV28 and TRBJ1-1; TRBD1 matches 8 bases. Germline lookup yields CDR1 MDHEN and CDR2 SYDVKM. CDR3 size: 14 residues. Trimming at V came to 3 bases and at J to 9 bases, leaving 9 bases not matched to a gene. CDR3 nucleotide sequence: TGTGCCAGCAGTTTCCCGGGACAGGAGGAAAAAGCTTTCTTT. This translates into CASSFPGQEEKAFF.

This clone was seen a single time. The chain uses TRBV6-5 and TRBJ2-1, with 9 bases aligning to TRBD1. Germline V gene sequence: CDR1 MNHEY, CDR2 SVGAGI. The CDR3 has 15 amino acids. V lost 2 bases to trimming and J lost 3 bases; unmatched junction nucleotides: 2. CDR3: CASSYTGGGYNEQFF. The CDR3 DNA is TGTGCCAGCAGTTACACAGGGGGCGGCTACAATGAGCAGTTCTTC.

This chain links TRBV6-1 with TRBJ2-7, with a weak D call TRBD1 (6 bases). V shed 2 bases and J shed 3 bases, with 14 bases lying between them. This CDR3 region has 15 residues. Germline values: CDR1 MNHNS, CDR2 SASEGT. CDR3 DNA sequence: TGTGCCAGCAGTGAAAGCCCAGGGGTCGTCTACGAGCAGTACGTC. This gives the protein CASSESPGVVYEQYV.

The chain is built from TRBV9 and TRBJ1-6; possible D gene TRBD1, 6 bases. Germline CDR1 SGDLS, CDR2 YYNGEE. The CDR3 has 18 amino acids. The germline V and J ends were trimmed by 0 bases and 7 bases, with 20 bases remaining between them. The DNA for the CDR3 is TGTGCCAGCAGCGTAGTTACTCGAGGGGGTAGAAACAATTCACCCCTCCACTTT. Amino acids: CASSVVTRGGRNNSPLHF.

V usage is TRBV28 and J usage is TRBJ1-5; TRBD1 matches at 8 bases. V was pared by 6 bases and J by 6 bases, with 13 bases of the junction left unmatched. This CDR3 comprises 16 residues. From germline, CDR1 is MDHEN and CDR2 SYDVKM. Here the CDR3 reads CASRSLSQGGTQPQHF. The CDR3 DNA sequence: TGTGCCAGCAGGTCCCTGTCACAGGGGGGGACTCAGCCCCAGCATTTT.

The chain has TRBV7-2 and TRBJ1-2; D call uncertain. Deletions cut 3 bases from V and 8 bases from J, with 13 bases between. Germline-derived CDR1 and CDR2 are SGHTA and FQGNSA. There are 13 residues in the CDR3. This CDR3 reads CASSFSGFEGYTF. The CDR3 nucleotides read TGTGCCAGCAGCTTCTCCGGGTTTGAAGGCTACACCTTC.

The chain recombines TRBV4-1 with TRBJ2-5, with 9 positions matching TRBD2. With V trimmed by 1 base and J by 0 bases, 3 bases remained unmatched. CDR3 length: 16 residues. Germline CDR1 MGHRA, CDR2 YSYEKL. Here the CDR3 DNA reads TGCGCCAGCAGCCAAGGACTAGCGGATAACCAAGAGACCCAGTACTTC. Protein product: CASSQGLADNQETQYF.

This chain connects TRBV2 to TRBJ2-5; TRBD2 aligns across 9 bases. Trimming cost V 6 bases and J 5 bases; bases outside gene matches: 10. The CDR3 has 15 amino acids. The V gene's germline CDR1 is SNHLY and CDR2 FYNNEI. CDR3 amino acids: CASRSLRGGMETQYF. CDR3 nucleotide sequence: TGTGCCAGCAGGAGTCTGCGGGGGGGCATGGAGACCCAGTACTTC.

The chain combines TRBV19 with TRBJ1-1; D might be TRBD1 (5 bases). Trimming took 8 bases from V and 3 from J, leaving 10 bases between them. There are 12 residues in the CDR3. The V gene's germline CDR1 is LNHDA and CDR2 SQIVND (reference sequence). The CDR3 spells CASDQGDTEAFF. The CDR3 nucleotides read TGTGCCAGTGATCAAGGGGACACTGAAGCTTTCTTT.

The chain couples TRBV4-1 to TRBJ2-5; a weak D match, TRBD1 (5 bases). Trimming cost V 4 bases and J 5 bases, with 14 bases left between them. Germline V gene lookup returns CDR1 MGHRA and CDR2 YSYEKL. The length of the CDR3 is 14 residues. The CDR3 reads CASSRQTVGETQYF. CDR3 in DNA: TGCGCCAGCAGCCGACAGACGGTCGGTGAGACCCAGTACTTC.

V and J are TRBV11-2 and TRBJ2-3, with D uncertain. Looked up from germline, CDR1 is SGHAT and CDR2 is FQNNGV. The CDR3 has 11 residues. V was pared by 4 bases and J by 3 bases, with 2 bases between. The CDR3 reads CASSSTDTQYF. CDR3 DNA: TGTGCCAGCAGCTCAACAGATACGCAGTATTTT.

This chain joins TRBV4-3 and TRBJ2-3; possible D gene TRBD2, 6 bases. Looked up from germline, CDR1 is LGHNA and CDR2 is YSLEER. The germline V and J ends were trimmed by 0 bases and 1 base, with 8 bases remaining between them. CDR3 length: 15 amino acids. In DNA, the CDR3 is TGCGCCAGCAGCCAAGAGGCTAGCGGCACAGATACGCAGTATTTT. Protein: CASSQEASGTDTQYF.

The chain has TRBV18 and TRBJ2-7; 10 nucleotides align to TRBD1. Germline CDR1 reads KGHSH; CDR2 reads LQKENI. The ends lost 2 bases at V and 0 bases at J; junction bases unmatched: 1. The CDR3 length is 15 residues. The CDR3 bases are TGTGCCAGCTCACCAGGGACAGGGGCCTCCTACGAGCAGTACGTC. This encodes CASSPGTGASYEQYV.

The V and J genes are TRBV5-1 and TRBJ1-6; D is ambiguous. This CDR3 is 17 amino acids long. V gave up 1 base and J gave up 0 bases, with 11 bases separating them. The germline gives CDR1 SGHRS, CDR2 YFSETQ. The CDR3 DNA reads TGCGCCAGCAGCTTGTACGGGGATTCCTCCTATAATTCACCCCTCCACTTT. Translating it yields CASSLYGDSSYNSPLHF.

This rearrangement joins TRBV5-1 to TRBJ2-3, with TRBD1 identical over 10 bases. CDR1 is SGHRS and CDR2 is YFSETQ in the germline V gene. Trimming at V came to 4 bases and at J to 3 bases, leaving 5 bases not matched to a gene. The length of the CDR3 is 15 residues. CDR3 DNA sequence: TGCGCCAGCAGCCGCGGGACAGGGGAAACAGATACGCAGTATTTT. It is translated as CASSRGTGETDTQYF.

V gene TRBV6-5 combines with J gene TRBJ1-1; no firm D call. Germline V CDR1 and CDR2: MNHEY, SVGAGI. Trimming took 2 bases from V and 3 from J, leaving 13 bases between them. This CDR3 has 15 residues. This chain's CDR3 is CASSYGGIRDTEAFF. In nucleotides, the CDR3 is TGTGCCAGCAGTTACGGAGGGATTCGGGACACTGAAGCTTTCTTT.

The chain joins TRBV5-4 to TRBJ2-7, with 8 bases fitting TRBD1. The CDR3 runs 14 residues. The ends lost 3 bases at V and 7 bases at J; junction bases unmatched: 9. CDR1 and CDR2 from the germline V gene are SGHNT and YYREEE (reference sequence). Here the CDR3 reads CASSYRQGRGEQYF. DNA for the CDR3: TGTGCCAGCAGCTACAGACAGGGGAGAGGGGAGCAGTACTTC.

This chain connects TRBV7-3 to TRBJ2-5, with D possibly matching TRBD1 (5 bases). The ends were cut back, 0 bases at V and 1 base at J, with 9 bases in the middle. This CDR3 has 15 amino acids. Germline V CDR1 and CDR2: SGHTA, FQGTGA. The CDR3 DNA reads as TGTGCCAGCAGCTTAACGGGGCAGTTCCAAGAGACCCAGTACTTC. It encodes CASSLTGQFQETQYF.

The chain couples TRBV5-1 to TRBJ2-3; tentative D call: TRBD2 (6 bases). There are 14 residues in the CDR3. V gave up 2 bases and J gave up 6 bases, with 13 bases separating them. Germline CDR1 reads SGHRS; CDR2 reads YFSETQ. DNA of the CDR3: TGCGCCAGCAGCTTTCTGGGTGGAGGGGATACGCAGTATTTT. Translation gives CASSFLGGGDTQYF.